The 32 T cell receptor beta chains below come from one sample, sequenced in a study of shared clonotypes between healthy human individuals. Naive CD8 cells were CD45RO-negative, positively selected for CCR7, excluding terminally differentiated effector memory CD45RA+ cells. The repertoire was sequenced with immunoSEQ multiplex PCR; TCRdb's copy has only in-frame clones and lacks some. The table lists around 2.1 million clones, under 95% of them singletons. Sequenced sample: naive CD8+ T cells from PBMCs. Source of these receptors: a man between 18 and 35 years old in good health. Some clones in this sample may be carry-over from other donors' samples.

The V gene is TRBV9, the J gene TRBJ2-3; 7 nucleotides line up with TRBD1. Looked up from germline, CDR1 is SGDLS and CDR2 is YYNGEE. The J segment lost 1 base and the V segment lost 4 bases, leaving 9 bases of the junction unmatched. This CDR3 contains 16 residues. CDR3 residues: CASSNHRGFGTDTQYF. The CDR3 DNA reads TGTGCCAGCAGCAATCACAGGGGATTCGGCACAGATACGCAGTATTTT. Looking up the rest from reference TRBV9 and TRBJ2-3 gives the full variable domain: DSGVTQTPKHLITATGQRVTLRCSPRSGDLSVYWYQQSLDQGLQFLIQYYNGEERAKGNILERFSAQQFPDLHSELNLSSLELGDSALYFCASSNHRGFGTDTQYFGPGTRLTVL.

V and J are TRBV10-3 and TRBJ2-2; unclear D gene. Germline V gene lookup returns CDR1 ENHRY and CDR2 SYGVKD. The CDR3 is 14 amino acids. Deletions cut 6 bases from V and 9 bases from J, with 17 bases between. The chain's CDR3 is CAIRVGPLDRELFF. CDR3 sequence (DNA): TGTGCCATCAGGGTCGGGCCCCTGGACCGGGAGCTGTTTTTT.

This chain joins TRBV29-1 and TRBJ1-2; D is uncertain. The germline V gene has CDR1 SQVTM and CDR2 ANQGSEA. The CDR3 is 14 amino acids. The V end was cut by 4 bases, the J end by 4 bases, with 16 bases between. The CDR3 DNA reads as TGCAGCGTTGTGGATCCGGGGTTGAGCTATGGCTACACCTTC. Residues: CSVVDPGLSYGYTF.

This chain connects TRBV9 to TRBJ2-2, with D tentatively TRBD2 (5 bases). The V and J ends lost 5 bases and 3 bases respectively, with 14 bases between them. Looked up from germline, CDR1 is SGDLS and CDR2 is YYNGEE. CDR3 length equals 15 residues. CDR3 protein: CASRGPKADTGELFF. CDR3 nucleotides: TGTGCCAGCAGGGGCCCAAAAGCGGACACCGGGGAGCTGTTTTTT.

Regarding this clone: The same CDR3 also results from other DNA sequences found in this sample. V gene TRBV27 combines with J gene TRBJ1-4; no clear D gene. Germline-derived CDR1 and CDR2 are MNHEY and SMNVEV (reference sequence). The length of the CDR3 is 11 residues. The V end was cut by 3 bases, the J end by 8 bases, with 4 bases between. Written as DNA, the CDR3 is TGTGCCAGCAGTTTGGGGGAAAAACTGTTTTTT. This codes for CASSLGEKLFF.

The CDR3 protein is CASRWPFSQAQYF. The CDR3 DNA reads TGTGCCAGCAGATGGCCGTTTAGTCAGGCGCAGTATTTT. The chain joins TRBV28 to TRBJ2-3; D remains ambiguous. V was clipped by 6 bases and J by 10 bases, with 17 bases between them. CDR3 length: 13 amino acids. Germline V gene lookup returns CDR1 MDHEN and CDR2 SYDVKM. Complete variable domain (other parts from reference TRBV28 and TRBJ2-3): DVKVTQSSRYLVKRTGEKVFLECVQDMDHENMFWYRQDPGLGLRLIYFSYDVKMKEKGDIPEGYSVSREKKERFSLILESASTNQTSMYLCASRWPFSQAQYFGPGTRLTVL.

The gene calls are TRBV27 and TRBJ2-2; D is uncertain. Trimming shortened V by 5 bases and J by 4 bases, and 14 bases separated the two germline ends. The CDR3 consists of 15 residues. CDR1 is MNHEY, CDR2 SMNVEV, per germline (reference sequence). The CDR3 nucleotides are TGTGCCAGCAGTCAGCTAAGGTGGGGCACCGGGGAGCTGTTTTTT. This gives the protein CASSQLRWGTGELFF.

The J gene is TRBJ2-7, the V gene TRBV7-9; TRBD2 might be the D (5 bases). From germline, CDR1 is SEHNR and CDR2 FQNEAQ (reference sequence). Trimming pared 5 bases from V and 2 bases from J, leaving 16 bases between. The CDR3 extends over 15 amino acids. CDR3 in DNA: TGTGCCAGCAGCGAACCCGGACTGCACGCCTACGAGCAGTACTTC. As protein: CASSEPGLHAYEQYF.

This clone was recorded only once. The chain carries TRBV14 and TRBJ1-2, with 7 bases identical to TRBD1. V shed 4 bases, J shed 8 bases, and the junction held 16 bases outside the gene matches. This CDR3 region has 16 residues. From germline, CDR1 is SGHDN and CDR2 FVKESK. For the CDR3, the DNA is TGTGCCAGCAGCCCGGGTCTGGCAGGGGGAGAAGACGGCTACACCTTC. It yields the protein CASSPGLAGGEDGYTF.

Comments on this clone: Additional DNA sequences in this sample encode the identical CDR3. The V gene is TRBV7-9, the J gene TRBJ1-1, with 9 nucleotides matching TRBD1. The CDR3 totals 13 residues. V shed 5 bases and J 4 bases; nucleotides not matched to a gene: 2. Germline V gene sequence: CDR1 SEHNR, CDR2 FQNEAQ (reference sequence). CDR3 sequence reads: CASSQDRGTEAFF. The CDR3 nucleotides read TGTGCCAGCAGCCAGGACAGGGGCACTGAAGCTTTCTTT.

The chain links TRBV5-4 to TRBJ1-4; D gene uncertain. The CDR3 sequence is 13 residues long. Germline values: CDR1 SGHNT, CDR2 YYREEE (reference sequence). Trimming pared 4 bases from V and 11 bases from J, leaving 15 bases between. CDR3 DNA sequence: TGTGCCAGCAGCGTAGTACAAGCCGAGAAACTGTTTTTT. It specifies CASSVVQAEKLFF.

The chain combines TRBV4-1 with TRBJ1-5; maybe TRBD1 (5 bases). V was cut by 5 bases and J by 1 base, with 15 bases left in between. This CDR3 is built from 16 residues. Germline V gives CDR1 MGHRA, CDR2 YSYEKL. The CDR3 sequence is CASSNDSLWSNQPQHF. The CDR3 DNA reads TGCGCCAGCAGCAACGACAGCCTATGGAGCAATCAGCCCCAGCATTTT.

The chain links TRBV4-1 to TRBJ2-1; 10 bases match TRBD2. The CDR3 is 16 residues long. With V trimmed by 0 bases and J by 10 bases, 9 bases remained unmatched. Germline loops: CDR1 MGHRA, CDR2 YSYEKL. The CDR3 DNA sequence: TGCGCCAGCAGCCAAGAATTAGCGGGAGGCTTCTGGGAGCAGTTCTTC. The encoded protein is CASSQELAGGFWEQFF.

The rearrangement links TRBV9 to TRBJ2-7; D is possibly TRBD2 (6 bases). The V end was cut by 2 bases, the J end by 4 bases, with 16 bases between. CDR3 length equals 15 residues. Looked up from germline, CDR1 is SGDLS and CDR2 is YYNGEE. The chain's CDR3 is CASSVGGTTRYEQYF. CDR3 sequence (DNA): TGTGCCAGCAGCGTGGGAGGTACAACGCGGTACGAGCAGTACTTC. The full variable domain, with the rest looked up from reference TRBV9 and TRBJ2-7, is DSGVTQTPKHLITATGQRVTLRCSPRSGDLSVYWYQQSLDQGLQFLIQYYNGEERAKGNILERFSAQQFPDLHSELNLSSLELGDSALYFCASSVGGTTRYEQYFGPGTRLTVT.

V gene TRBV27 combines with J gene TRBJ2-7; 9 nucleotides agree with TRBD1. CDR1 and CDR2 from the germline V gene are MNHEY and SMNVEV (reference sequence). The CDR3 has 13 amino acids. The V and J ends lost 6 bases and 2 bases, in that order; junction bases with no gene match: 2. The CDR3 loop is CASSGQGPYEQYF. Written as DNA, the CDR3 is TGTGCCAGCAGCGGACAGGGGCCCTACGAGCAGTACTTC.

This clone was observed a single time. This chain connects TRBV7-9 to TRBJ2-5; either TRBD1 or TRBD2 may supply D (5 bases each). The length of the CDR3 is 15 residues. Trimming removed 5 bases from V and 9 bases from J, with 22 bases in between. Germline V gene sequence: CDR1 SEHNR, CDR2 FQNEAQ (reference sequence). This CDR3 is CASSPRGPGLAAQYF. CDR3 DNA: TGTGCCAGCAGCCCCCGGGGACCGGGGCTGGCGGCCCAGTACTTC.

This clone was detected a few times. The rearrangement joins TRBV20-1 to TRBJ1-1; no firm D call. There are 9 residues in the CDR3. Per germline, CDR1 DFQATT and CDR2 SNEGSKA (reference sequence). V lost 6 bases to trimming and J lost 11 bases, with 10 bases between them. The CDR3 sequence is CSARPAAFF. Here the CDR3 DNA reads TGCAGTGCCAGGCCGGCGGCTTTCTTT.

The rearrangement links TRBV11-2 to TRBJ2-1; D unclear. Germline lookup yields CDR1 SGHAT and CDR2 FQNNGV. V lost 6 bases and J lost 9, with 15 bases in between. CDR3 length equals 13 residues. The CDR3 region is CASRYGVGREQFF. The DNA of the CDR3 is TGTGCCAGCAGATATGGGGTAGGGCGTGAGCAGTTCTTC.

The chain joins TRBV28 to TRBJ2-1, with D uncertain. This CDR3 comprises 12 residues. V was cut by 3 bases and J by 6 bases, with 6 bases left in between. Germline V CDR1 and CDR2: MDHEN, SYDVKM. The chain's CDR3 is CASSLGINEQFF. The CDR3 region has the DNA TGTGCCAGCAGTTTGGGTATCAATGAGCAGTTCTTC.

This clone was seen more than once but under ten times. V usage is TRBV7-9 and J usage is TRBJ1-5, with D perhaps matching TRBD1 (6 bases). Germline V gene data show CDR1 as SEHNR and CDR2 as FQNEAQ (reference sequence). The CDR3 consists of 15 residues. The V gene lost 3 bases and the J gene lost 7 bases, with 16 bases spanning the gap. This CDR3 is CASSLDTGTQQPQHF. The CDR3 nucleotides are TGTGCCAGCAGCTTGGATACAGGGACACAGCAGCCCCAGCATTTT.

This clone was detected once. The chain has TRBV28 and TRBJ2-3; a weak D match, TRBD1 (6 bases). Trimming shortened V by 4 bases and J by 4 bases, and 18 bases separated the two germline ends. The CDR3 totals 16 residues. CDR1 is MDHEN and CDR2 is SYDVKM in the germline V gene. The CDR3 region has the DNA TGTGCCAGCAGTTCCAAGACGAACAGGGTCTCAGATACGCAGTATTTT. Its translation: CASSSKTNRVSDTQYF.

The chain carries TRBV27 and TRBJ2-2; D is unresolved. Trimming pared 1 base from V and 2 bases from J, leaving 11 bases between. Germline loops: CDR1 MNHEY, CDR2 SMNVEV (reference sequence). The CDR3 runs to 16 residues. CDR3 protein: CASSLFPPINTGELFF. CDR3 coding DNA: TGTGCCAGCAGTTTATTCCCCCCTATAAACACCGGGGAGCTGTTTTTT.

This chain links TRBV11-2 with TRBJ1-1, with 7 bases matching TRBD1. The CDR3 has 14 residues. Germline V gene data show CDR1 as SGHAT and CDR2 as FQNNGV. Trimming at V came to 5 bases and at J to 1 base, leaving 4 bases not matched to a gene. CDR3 coding DNA: TGTGCCAGCAGCACTCACAGGGGGAACACTGAAGCTTTCTTT. It codes for CASSTHRGNTEAFF.

About this clone: This CDR3 fails to terminate in the conserved phenylalanine or tryptophan, so it likely reflects a read error. The limits of the CDR3 on the DNA are not certain, so only TCRdb's listed CDR3 is given. This chain joins TRBV27 and TRBJ1-2. The CDR3 region is 8 residues in length, termini included. Germline CDR1 and CDR2: MNHEY and SMNVEV (reference sequence). The CDR3 spells CASSLERR.

The chain recombines TRBV5-6 with TRBJ1-2; TRBD1 agrees at 10 bases. The V segment lost 3 bases and the J segment 4 bases; nucleotides outside the gene matches: 3. Per germline, CDR1 SGHDT and CDR2 YYEEEE. CDR3 length equals 14 residues. The CDR3 DNA reads TGTGCCAGCAGCTCCGGGACAGGGGTCTATGGCTACACCTTC. As protein: CASSSGTGVYGYTF. The full variable domain, with the rest looked up from reference TRBV5-6 and TRBJ1-2, is DAGVTQSPTHLIKTRGQQVTLRCSPKSGHDTVSWYQQALGQGPQFIFQYYEEEERQRGNFPDRFSGHQFPNYSSELNVNALLLGDSALYLCASSSGTGVYGYTFGSGTRLTVV.

The J gene is TRBJ2-3, the V gene TRBV29-1; D gene ambiguous. CDR1 SQVTM and CDR2 ANQGSEA come from the germline V gene. The CDR3 runs 13 residues. V lost 4 bases and J 2 bases, leaving 10 bases between the germline ends. The DNA of the CDR3 is TGCAGCGTTGTGTCTTACAACACAGATACGCAGTATTTT. It encodes CSVVSYNTDTQYF.

This chain connects TRBV7-2 to TRBJ1-1; D ambiguous. CDR3 length: 15 amino acids. Trimming removed 1 base from V and 1 base from J, with 10 bases in between. The germline CDR1 and CDR2 sequences are SGHTA and FQGNSA. CDR3 region: CASSLVVGWNTEAFF. The CDR3 bases are TGTGCCAGCAGCTTAGTGGTCGGATGGAACACTGAAGCTTTCTTT.

The chain joins TRBV2 to TRBJ2-7; TRBD2 agrees at 7 bases. Per the germline V gene, CDR1 is SNHLY and CDR2 is FYNNEI. CDR3 length: 15 residues. J gave up 3 bases and V 5 bases, and 10 bases lay outside the gene matches. The CDR3 region is CASSTWTRFGYEQYF. CDR3 nucleotide sequence: TGTGCCAGCAGTACCTGGACTAGATTTGGCTACGAGCAGTACTTC.

Of note for this clone: The identical CDR3 is also encoded by other nucleotide sequences in the sample. This chain uses TRBV7-9 with TRBJ2-7, with 11 bases matching TRBD1. The trim removed 7 bases at V and 4 bases at J, leaving 3 bases unmatched. Germline V gene lookup returns CDR1 SEHNR and CDR2 FQNEAQ (reference sequence). The CDR3 consists of 13 residues. The CDR3 DNA reads as TGTGCCAGCAACCGGGACAGGGGGTACGAGCAGTACTTC. Translated, it gives CASNRDRGYEQYF.

The chain employs TRBV19 and TRBJ1-1; 7 positions match TRBD1. This CDR3 is built from 13 residues. CDR1 and CDR2 (germline): LNHDA, SQIVND (reference sequence). Trimming took 7 bases from V and 4 from J; bases not matched to a gene: 6. The CDR3, as DNA: TGTGCCAGTATCCAAGGGGGCCTCACTGAAGCTTTCTTT. Amino acids: CASIQGGLTEAFF.

The chain has TRBV4-1 and TRBJ1-3; D is ambiguous. V lost 4 bases and J lost 2, with 18 bases in between. The CDR3 has 17 residues. Germline assignment: CDR1 MGHRA and CDR2 YSYEKL. CDR3 in amino acids: CASSLRDFEGTGNTIYF. DNA for the CDR3: TGCGCCAGCAGCCTACGTGATTTCGAGGGAACTGGAAACACCATATATTTT.

Of note for this clone: Other DNA sequences of this sample code for an identical CDR3. The chain employs TRBV27 and TRBJ2-3, with D perhaps TRBD1 or TRBD2 (5 bases each). Per the germline V gene, CDR1 is MNHEY and CDR2 is SMNVEV (reference sequence). Trimming cost V 5 bases and J 1 base, with 13 bases left between them. CDR3 size: 15 residues. The chain's CDR3 is CASSPGTSGTDTQYF. The CDR3 DNA reads as TGTGCCAGCAGTCCCGGGACCTCCGGCACAGATACGCAGTATTTT.